A selection of T cell receptor beta chains follows, all from one sample in a study of cytomegalovirus exposure and HLA in healthy donors. Assay: immunoSEQ multiplex PCR; the TCRdb copy retains only in-frame clones and omits some. The repertoire holds 100,000 to 150,000 clones, with approximately 82% as singletons. The sequenced sample consisted of PBMCs. All receptors derive from a man aged 50 to 59 in good health and CMV-seronegative. Both conserved end residues are part of each CDR3. The D gene is left open where the match is weak. The size field is filled for only some rows; it gives once, few, many or a size class.

v_gene: TRBV7-2; abundance: .; d_gene: .; j_gene: TRBJ2-2; CDR3aa: CASSLAPGTGELFF; CDR3nt: TGTGCCAGCAGCTTAGCGCCGGGTACCGGGGAGCTGTTTTTT
v_gene: TRBV7-9; abundance: .; d_gene: TRBD1; j_gene: TRBJ2-2; CDR3aa: CASSPRGTGQDTGELFF; CDR3nt: TGTGCCAGCAGCCCTAGGGGGACAGGGCAAGACACCGGGGAGCTGTTTTTT
v_gene: TRBV30; abundance: few; d_gene: TRBD1; j_gene: TRBJ1-3; CDR3aa: CAWGQGHGNTIYF; CDR3nt: TGTGCCTGGGGACAGGGTCATGGAAACACCATATATTTT
v_gene: TRBV5-1; abundance: .; d_gene: .; j_gene: TRBJ2-6; CDR3aa: CASTTGPGANVLTF; CDR3nt: TGCGCCAGCACTACAGGGCCTGGGGCCAACGTCCTGACTTTC
v_gene: TRBV4-1; abundance: few; d_gene: .; j_gene: TRBJ1-4; CDR3aa: CASTWGSRNEKLFF; CDR3nt: TGCGCCAGCACCTGGGGCAGTCGAAATGAAAAACTGTTTTTT
v_gene: TRBV29-1; abundance: .; d_gene: .; j_gene: TRBJ1-5; CDR3aa: CSVWGGAGQPQHF; CDR3nt: TGCAGCGTTTGGGGGGGCGCAGGACAGCCCCAGCATTTT
v_gene: TRBV9; abundance: .; d_gene: .; j_gene: TRBJ1-1; CDR3aa: CARSRGLDAFF; CDR3nt: TGTGCCAGATCAAGGGGATTGGATGCTTTCTTT
v_gene: TRBV9; abundance: once; d_gene: TRBD1; j_gene: TRBJ1-2; CDR3aa: CASTGQGSVNYGYTF; CDR3nt: TGTGCCAGCACGGGACAGGGGTCTGTTAACTATGGCTACACCTTC
v_gene: TRBV9; abundance: .; d_gene: TRBD2; j_gene: TRBJ2-1; CDR3aa: CASSVVDGGARNEQFF; CDR3nt: TGTGCCAGCAGCGTAGTTGACGGGGGGGCCCGCAATGAGCAGTTCTTC
v_gene: TRBV29-1; abundance: few; d_gene: .; j_gene: TRBJ2-3; CDR3aa: CSVEAGGLGDTQYF; CDR3nt: TGCAGCGTTGAGGCAGGGGGGCTGGGAGATACGCAGTATTTT